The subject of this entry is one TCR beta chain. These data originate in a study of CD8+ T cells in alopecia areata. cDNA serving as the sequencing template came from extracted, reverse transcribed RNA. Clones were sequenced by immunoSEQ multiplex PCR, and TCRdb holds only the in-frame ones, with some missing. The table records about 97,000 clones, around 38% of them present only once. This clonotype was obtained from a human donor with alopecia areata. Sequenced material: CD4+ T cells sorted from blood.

As DNA, the CDR3 is TGTGCCAGCAGTTACATAGCGGGAGGGCCCTACAATGAGCAGTTCTTC. Its translation is CASSYIAGGPYNEQFF. The V and J genes are TRBV2 and TRBJ2-1; 11 positions match TRBD2. Trimming removed 5 bases from V and 2 bases from J; junction bases left unmatched: 5. Germline CDR1 SNHLY, CDR2 FYNNEI. This CDR3 contains 16 residues.